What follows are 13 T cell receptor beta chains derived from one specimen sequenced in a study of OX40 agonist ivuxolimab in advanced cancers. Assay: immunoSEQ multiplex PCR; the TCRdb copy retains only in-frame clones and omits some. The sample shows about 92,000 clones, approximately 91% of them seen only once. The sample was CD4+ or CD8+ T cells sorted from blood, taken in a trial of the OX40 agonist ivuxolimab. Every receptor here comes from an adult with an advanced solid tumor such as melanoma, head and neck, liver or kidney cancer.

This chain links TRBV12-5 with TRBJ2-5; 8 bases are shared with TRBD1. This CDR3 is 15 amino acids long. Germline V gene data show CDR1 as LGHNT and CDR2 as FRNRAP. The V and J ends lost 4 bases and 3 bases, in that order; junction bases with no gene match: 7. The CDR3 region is CASGSGQGAKETQYF. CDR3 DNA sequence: TGTGCTAGTGGTTCTGGCCAGGGGGCGAAAGAGACCCAGTACTTC. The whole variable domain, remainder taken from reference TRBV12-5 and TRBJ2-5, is DARVTQTPRHKVTEMGQEVTMRCQPILGHNTVFWYRQTMMQGLELLAYFRNRAPLDDSGMPKDRFSAEMPDATLATLKIQPSEPRDSAVYFCASGSGQGAKETQYFGPGTRLLVL.

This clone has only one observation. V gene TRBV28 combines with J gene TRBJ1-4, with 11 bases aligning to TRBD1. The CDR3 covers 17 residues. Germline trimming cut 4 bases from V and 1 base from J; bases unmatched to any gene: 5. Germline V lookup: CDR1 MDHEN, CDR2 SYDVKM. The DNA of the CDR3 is TGTGCCAGCAGTTCGAGGGGACAGGGGGAAACTAATGAAAAACTGTTTTTT. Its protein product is CASSSRGQGETNEKLFF. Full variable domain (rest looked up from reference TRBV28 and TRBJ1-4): DVKVTQSSRYLVKRTGEKVFLECVQDMDHENMFWYRQDPGLGLRLIYFSYDVKMKEKGDIPEGYSVSREKKERFSLILESASTNQTSMYLCASSSRGQGETNEKLFFGSGTQLSVL.

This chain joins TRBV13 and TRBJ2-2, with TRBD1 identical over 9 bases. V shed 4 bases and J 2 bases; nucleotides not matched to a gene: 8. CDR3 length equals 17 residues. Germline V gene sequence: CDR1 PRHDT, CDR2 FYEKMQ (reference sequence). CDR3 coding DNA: TGTGCCAGCAGCTCAGATAGGACAGGGGCCAACACCGGGGAGCTGTTTTTT. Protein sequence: CASSSDRTGANTGELFF.

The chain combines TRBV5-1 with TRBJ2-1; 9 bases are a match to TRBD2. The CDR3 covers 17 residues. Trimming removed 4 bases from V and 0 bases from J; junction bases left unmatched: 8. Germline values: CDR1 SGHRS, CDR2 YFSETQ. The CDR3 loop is CASSQTSGKSSYNEQFF. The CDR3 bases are TGCGCCAGCAGCCAGACTAGCGGTAAGAGCTCCTACAATGAGCAGTTCTTC. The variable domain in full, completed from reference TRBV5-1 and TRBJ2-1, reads KAGVTQTPRYLIKTRGQQVTLSCSPISGHRSVSWYQQTPGQGLQFLFEYFSETQRNKGNFPGRFSGRQFSNSRSEMNVSTLELGDSALYLCASSQTSGKSSYNEQFFGPGTRLTVL.

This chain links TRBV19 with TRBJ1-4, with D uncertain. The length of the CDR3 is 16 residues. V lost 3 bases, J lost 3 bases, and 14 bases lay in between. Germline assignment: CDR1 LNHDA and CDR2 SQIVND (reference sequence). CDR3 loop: CASSMGSVASNEKLFF. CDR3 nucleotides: TGTGCCAGTAGTATGGGTTCTGTCGCGTCTAATGAAAAACTGTTTTTT.

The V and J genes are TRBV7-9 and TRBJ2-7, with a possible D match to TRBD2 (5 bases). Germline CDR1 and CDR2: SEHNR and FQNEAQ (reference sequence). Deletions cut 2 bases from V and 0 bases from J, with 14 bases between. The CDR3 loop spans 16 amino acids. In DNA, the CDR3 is TGTGCCAGCAGCTTAAGCGTCAGCGGTGTCTCCTACGAGCAGTACTTC. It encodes CASSLSVSGVSYEQYF.

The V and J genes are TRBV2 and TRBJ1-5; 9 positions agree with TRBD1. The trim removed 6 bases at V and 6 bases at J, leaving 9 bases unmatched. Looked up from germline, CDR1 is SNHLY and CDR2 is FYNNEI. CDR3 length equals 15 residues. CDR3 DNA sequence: TGTGCCAGCAGACAAACAGGGGGCGCGGGTCAGCCCCAGCATTTT. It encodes CASRQTGGAGQPQHF.

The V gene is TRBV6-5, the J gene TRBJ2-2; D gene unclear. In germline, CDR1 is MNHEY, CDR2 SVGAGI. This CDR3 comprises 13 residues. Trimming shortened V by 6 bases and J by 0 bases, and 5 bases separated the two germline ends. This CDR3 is CASSPANTGELFF. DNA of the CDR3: TGTGCCAGCAGCCCGGCGAACACCGGGGAGCTGTTTTTT.

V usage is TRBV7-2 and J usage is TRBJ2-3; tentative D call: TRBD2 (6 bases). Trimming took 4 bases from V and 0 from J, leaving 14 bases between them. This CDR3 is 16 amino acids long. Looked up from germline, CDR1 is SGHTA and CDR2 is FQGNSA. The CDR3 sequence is CASSSSLATSTDTQYF. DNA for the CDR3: TGTGCCAGCAGCTCCAGCCTAGCGACCAGCACAGATACGCAGTATTTT.

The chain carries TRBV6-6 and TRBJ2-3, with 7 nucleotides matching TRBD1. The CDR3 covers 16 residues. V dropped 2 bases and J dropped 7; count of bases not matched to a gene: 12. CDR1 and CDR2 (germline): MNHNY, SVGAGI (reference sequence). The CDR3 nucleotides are TGTGCCAGCAGTTACGGATTAGGACAGGCCGAAAATACGCAGTATTTT. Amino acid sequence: CASSYGLGQAENTQYF.

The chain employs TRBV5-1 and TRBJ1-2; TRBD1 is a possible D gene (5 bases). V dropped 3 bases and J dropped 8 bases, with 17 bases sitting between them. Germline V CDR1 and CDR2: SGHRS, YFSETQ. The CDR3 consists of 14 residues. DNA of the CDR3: TGCGCCAGCAGCTCCGACGGGACCTGGCTCGGCTACACCTTC. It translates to CASSSDGTWLGYTF.

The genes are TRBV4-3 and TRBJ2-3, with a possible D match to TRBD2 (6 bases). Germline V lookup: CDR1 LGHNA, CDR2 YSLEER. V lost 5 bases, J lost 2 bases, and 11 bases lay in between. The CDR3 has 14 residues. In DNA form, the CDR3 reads TGCGCCAGCAGCGGGGGAGGTAACACAGATACGCAGTATTTT. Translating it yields CASSGGGNTDTQYF.

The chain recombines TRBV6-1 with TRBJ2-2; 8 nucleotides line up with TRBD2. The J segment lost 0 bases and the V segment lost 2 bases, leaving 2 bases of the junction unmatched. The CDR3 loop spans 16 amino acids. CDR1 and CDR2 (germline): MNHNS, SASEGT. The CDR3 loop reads CASSETSGSNTGELFF. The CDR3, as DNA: TGTGCCAGCAGTGAAACTAGCGGTTCGAACACCGGGGAGCTGTTTTTT.